Presented here are 24 T cell receptor beta chains from one specimen sequenced in a study of T cells in localized non-small cell lung cancer. Sequencing was performed with immunoSEQ multiplex PCR; in TCRdb, only in-frame clones are kept and a portion is missing. This table holds 7,500 to 10,000 clones, about 92% found once. The sample in question was peripheral blood, obtained before any cancer treatment. Receptor source: a male donor at least 60 years old with stage III squamous cell lung carcinoma.

This sequence joins TRBV27 and TRBJ1-3; the D is unclear. CDR3 length equals 12 residues. Looked up from germline, CDR1 is MNHEY and CDR2 is SMNVEV (reference sequence). The V and J ends lost 10 bases and 4 bases respectively, with 11 bases between them. CDR3 region: CATTTTGNTIYF. CDR3 coding DNA: TGTGCCACCACCACGACGGGAAACACCATATATTTT.

The rearrangement joins TRBV28 to TRBJ1-4; D not resolved. This CDR3 spans 15 amino acids. The germline gives CDR1 MDHEN, CDR2 SYDVKM. The V and J ends lost 3 bases and 4 bases respectively, with 12 bases between them. DNA of the CDR3: TGTGCCAGCAGTTTTTGGGAAAGTGGTAATGAAAAACTGTTTTTT. Protein sequence: CASSFWESGNEKLFF.

A single count supports this clone. The chain employs TRBV10-3 and TRBJ1-5; 7 bases line up with TRBD1. The CDR3 covers 15 residues. Germline CDR1 and CDR2: ENHRY and SYGVKD. V shed 10 bases and J 0 bases; nucleotides not matched to a gene: 9. CDR3 sequence reads: CATRDSSFSNQPQHF. In nucleotides, the CDR3 is TGTGCCACCAGGGACAGTTCCTTTAGCAATCAGCCCCAGCATTTT.

The chain employs TRBV25-1 and TRBJ2-1; 8 bases agree with TRBD1. V shed 3 bases and J 5 bases; nucleotides not matched to a gene: 12. This CDR3 is 17 amino acids long. CDR1 MGHDK and CDR2 SYGVNS come from the germline V gene. The CDR3 loop is CASSDATGGLINNEQFF. The DNA for the CDR3 is TGTGCCAGCAGTGACGCCACAGGGGGGCTAATTAACAATGAGCAGTTCTTC.

The V and J genes are TRBV29-1 and TRBJ2-7; 10 nucleotides line up with TRBD2. The CDR3 extends over 14 amino acids. Germline V gene sequence: CDR1 SQVTM, CDR2 ANQGSEA. J lost 3 bases, V lost 7 bases, and 9 bases had no gene match. CDR3 region: CSAFTSGVGYEQYF. DNA for the CDR3: TGCAGCGCCTTCACTAGCGGGGTGGGCTACGAGCAGTACTTC.

The chain links TRBV7-6 to TRBJ1-6, with 9 bases matching TRBD1. V lost 1 base, J lost 10 bases, and 5 bases stayed unmatched. The CDR3 is made up of 15 amino acids. Germline CDR1 reads SGHVS; CDR2 reads FNYEAQ. CDR3 nucleotides: TGTGCCAGCAGCTTAGAGGGACAGGGTAGCTCACCCCTCCACTTT. Its protein product is CASSLEGQGSSPLHF.

The rearrangement uses TRBV7-9 and TRBJ2-5, with 14 nucleotides matching TRBD2. Germline V gene sequence: CDR1 SEHNR, CDR2 FQNEAQ (reference sequence). V shed 3 bases and J 2 bases; nucleotides not matched to a gene: 2. This CDR3 spans 16 amino acids. The CDR3 sequence is CASSFGTSGGQETQYF. Written as DNA, the CDR3 is TGTGCCAGCAGCTTCGGGACTAGCGGGGGTCAAGAGACCCAGTACTTC.

The chain combines TRBV5-6 with TRBJ1-6; D is uncertain. This CDR3 is 15 amino acids long. The germline gives CDR1 SGHDT, CDR2 YYEEEE. The V gene lost 2 bases and the J gene lost 6 bases, with 12 bases spanning the gap. The CDR3 sequence is CASSLYGRGNSPLHF. CDR3 sequence (DNA): TGTGCCAGCAGCTTATATGGACGGGGTAATTCACCCCTCCACTTT.

A note on this clone: Relative to the germline gene, one junction end is altered; a read error may explain this. V and J are TRBV6-1 and TRBJ2-6; TRBD1 might be the D (5 bases). The germline gives CDR1 MNHNS, CDR2 SASEGT. The CDR3 loop spans 13 amino acids. In DNA form, the CDR3 reads TGTGCCGGCAGGGAATCTGGGGCCAACGTCCTGACTTTC. It specifies CAGRESGANVLTF.

The V gene is TRBV29-1, the J gene TRBJ2-5; a weak D match, TRBD1 (6 bases). This CDR3 has 12 amino acids. Trimming removed 4 bases at V and 7 bases at J, with 13 bases between. Germline V CDR1 and CDR2: SQVTM, ANQGSEA. CDR3 in amino acids: CSVVGTKGTQYF. The CDR3 DNA reads as TGCAGCGTTGTGGGGACAAAAGGGACCCAGTACTTC.

CDR3 nucleotide sequence: TGTGCCAGCAGCCAAGAGCCGGGAATGAACACTGAAGCTTTCTTT. This sequence encodes CASSQEPGMNTEAFF. This chain uses TRBV4-2 with TRBJ1-1; no reliable D call. V was clipped by 0 bases and J by 0 bases, with 8 bases between them. The CDR3 totals 15 residues. Germline lookup yields CDR1 LGHNA and CDR2 YNFKEQ.

This clone was detected a few times. The chain uses TRBV4-3 and TRBJ1-1, with D possibly matching TRBD1 (5 bases). V was cut by 4 bases and J by 4 bases, with 10 bases left in between. The germline CDR1 and CDR2 sequences are LGHNA and YSLEER. The CDR3 length is 13 residues. The CDR3 DNA sequence: TGCGCCAGCAGCCTGACAGAGTTCACTGAAGCTTTCTTT. Encoded protein: CASSLTEFTEAFF.

The chain is built from TRBV7-3 and TRBJ2-3; TRBD2 matches at 8 bases. The CDR3 length is 15 residues. Per germline, CDR1 SGHTA and CDR2 FQGTGA. V was pared by 7 bases and J by 5 bases, with 11 bases of the junction left unmatched. The chain's CDR3 is CASTIRGGARDTQYF. The CDR3 nucleotides read TGTGCCAGCACCATCCGGGGGGGGGCCAGAGATACGCAGTATTTT.

The chain uses TRBV19 and TRBJ2-3; D tentatively fits TRBD1 or TRBD2 (5 bases each). CDR1 and CDR2 from the germline V gene are LNHDA and SQIVND (reference sequence). The V gene lost 4 bases and the J gene lost 0 bases, with 23 bases spanning the gap. This CDR3 region has 19 residues. As DNA, the CDR3 is TGTGCCAGTAGTACTCCTCGAGGATCCGGGACCCCTAGCACAGATACGCAGTATTTT. Translating gives CASSTPRGSGTPSTDTQYF.

In its sample, this clone was seen once. For the CDR3, the DNA is TGTGCCAGCAGTTTGGGAACTGAAGCTTTCTTT. It encodes CASSLGTEAFF. This chain uses TRBV27 with TRBJ1-1, with D uncertain. The V end lost 3 bases, the J end lost 5 bases, and 4 bases lay between the germline ends. The germline CDR1 and CDR2 sequences are MNHEY and SMNVEV (reference sequence). This CDR3 has 11 amino acids.

The J gene is TRBJ2-7, the V gene TRBV6-5; a possible D gene is TRBD2 (6 bases). Trimming shortened V by 0 bases and J by 2 bases, and 8 bases separated the two germline ends. CDR1 is MNHEY, CDR2 SVGAGI, per germline. The CDR3 runs 14 residues. CDR3 loop: CASSYSGGTYEQYF. CDR3 sequence (DNA): TGTGCCAGCAGTTACTCGGGAGGCACCTACGAGCAGTACTTC.

The chain is built from TRBV10-1 and TRBJ2-3; D possibly corresponds to TRBD1 (5 bases). With 8 bases removed from V and 2 bases from J, the gap between germline ends came to 17 bases. Germline CDR1 reads WNHNN; CDR2 reads SYGVQD (reference sequence). This CDR3 has 15 residues. The CDR3 bases are TGCGCCAGCGAAGATTCCCAGGGATACACAGATACGCAGTATTTT. It is translated as CASEDSQGYTDTQYF.

The CDR3, as DNA: TGTGCCAGCTCGGGGGCTCACTATGGCTACACCTTC. It translates to CASSGAHYGYTF. The chain uses TRBV28 and TRBJ1-2; TRBD1 might be the D (6 bases). V shed 8 bases and J shed 3 bases, with 10 bases lying between them. The germline gives CDR1 MDHEN, CDR2 SYDVKM. There are 12 residues in the CDR3.

This clone came up once. The chain combines TRBV6-9 with TRBJ2-2, with D uncertain. From germline, CDR1 is MNHGY and CDR2 SVAAGI. V was cut by 3 bases and J by 5 bases, with 7 bases left in between. This CDR3 is 13 amino acids long. In DNA form, the CDR3 reads TGTGCCAGCAGTTACCTGGTAACCGGGGAGCTGTTTTTT. This sequence encodes CASSYLVTGELFF.

The chain employs TRBV6-6 and TRBJ1-4; D is undetermined. The length of the CDR3 is 15 residues. Germline V gene sequence: CDR1 MNHNY, CDR2 SVGAGI (reference sequence). V lost 6 bases and J 6 bases, leaving 17 bases between the germline ends. CDR3 coding DNA: TGTGCCAGCAGCCCCCGGGTATTGGGTGATGAAAAACTGTTTTTT. Amino acids: CASSPRVLGDEKLFF.

The genes are TRBV14 and TRBJ1-6, with 10 positions matching TRBD1. Germline CDR1 and CDR2: SGHDN and FVKESK. With V trimmed by 4 bases and J by 8 bases, 8 bases remained unmatched. This CDR3 region has 16 residues. CDR3 DNA: TGTGCCAGCAGCCCAGGGACAGGGGAGAGTGATTCACCCCTCCACTTT. Its protein product is CASSPGTGESDSPLHF.

In its sample, this clone ranks as medium-sized. V is TRBV2 and J is TRBJ1-2, with 7 bases that match TRBD1. Germline-derived CDR1 and CDR2 are SNHLY and FYNNEI. Unmatched junction bases numbered 7, after V lost 6 bases and J lost 3 bases. The CDR3 has 14 amino acids. Here the CDR3 reads CASSLNRGDYGYTF. CDR3 in DNA: TGTGCCAGCAGCTTAAACAGGGGCGACTATGGCTACACCTTC.

V is TRBV5-4 and J is TRBJ1-1, with a tentative D call TRBD1 (5 bases). Germline lookup yields CDR1 SGHNT and CDR2 YYREEE (reference sequence). Trimming took off 2 bases at V and 5 bases at J, with 13 bases between the two ends. The CDR3 length is 14 residues. The CDR3 DNA reads TGTGCCAGCAGCTTTGGGACGCCGCTTACTGAAGCTTTCTTT. It codes for CASSFGTPLTEAFF.

The chain is built from TRBV19 and TRBJ1-3, with 8 positions matching TRBD1. The length of the CDR3 is 15 residues. Germline V lookup: CDR1 LNHDA, CDR2 SQIVND (reference sequence). V shed 4 bases and J 2 bases; nucleotides not matched to a gene: 4. The CDR3 protein is CASSTRGLAGNTIYF. CDR3 in DNA: TGTGCCAGTAGTACCAGGGGGCTGGCTGGAAACACCATATATTTT.